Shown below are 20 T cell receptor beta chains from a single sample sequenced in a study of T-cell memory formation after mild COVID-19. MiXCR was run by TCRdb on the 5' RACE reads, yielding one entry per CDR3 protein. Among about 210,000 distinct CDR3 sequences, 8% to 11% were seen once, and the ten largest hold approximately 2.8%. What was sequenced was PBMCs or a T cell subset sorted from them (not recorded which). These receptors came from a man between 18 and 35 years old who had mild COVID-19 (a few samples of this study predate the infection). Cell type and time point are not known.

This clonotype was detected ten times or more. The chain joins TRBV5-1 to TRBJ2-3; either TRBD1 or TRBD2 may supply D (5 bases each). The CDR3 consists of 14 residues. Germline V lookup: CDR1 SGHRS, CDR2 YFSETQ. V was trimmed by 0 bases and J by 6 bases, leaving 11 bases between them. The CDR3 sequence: CASSLAGRDDTQYF. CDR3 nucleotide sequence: TGCGCCAGCAGCTTGGCCGGTAGGGACGATACGCAGTATTTT.

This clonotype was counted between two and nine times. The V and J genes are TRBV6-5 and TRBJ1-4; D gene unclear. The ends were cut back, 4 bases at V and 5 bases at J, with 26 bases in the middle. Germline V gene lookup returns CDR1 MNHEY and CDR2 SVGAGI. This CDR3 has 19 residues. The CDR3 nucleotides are TGTGCCAGCAGTTCCTCCCGGAGGAAAGTTAGACCAGTAAATGAAAAACTGTTTTTT. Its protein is CASSSSRRKVRPVNEKLFF.

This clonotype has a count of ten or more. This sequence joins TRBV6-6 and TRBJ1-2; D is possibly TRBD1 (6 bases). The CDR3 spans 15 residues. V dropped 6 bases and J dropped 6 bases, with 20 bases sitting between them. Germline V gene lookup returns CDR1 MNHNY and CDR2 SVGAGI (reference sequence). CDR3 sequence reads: CASRAPGGRVDGYTF. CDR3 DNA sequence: TGTGCCAGCAGAGCCCCTGGGGGGCGGGTCGATGGCTACACCTTC.

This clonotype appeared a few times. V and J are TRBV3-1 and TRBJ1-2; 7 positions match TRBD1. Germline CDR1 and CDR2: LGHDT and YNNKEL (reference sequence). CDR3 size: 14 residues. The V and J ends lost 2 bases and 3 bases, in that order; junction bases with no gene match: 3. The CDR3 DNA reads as TGTGCCAGCAGCCAAAACAGGGGTGACTATGGCTACACCTTC. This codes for CASSQNRGDYGYTF.

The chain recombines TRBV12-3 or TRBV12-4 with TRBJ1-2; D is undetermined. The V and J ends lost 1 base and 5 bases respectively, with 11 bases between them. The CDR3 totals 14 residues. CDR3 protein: CASSLGPYPYGYTF. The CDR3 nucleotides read TGTGCCAGCAGTTTAGGGCCGTACCCATATGGCTACACCTTC.

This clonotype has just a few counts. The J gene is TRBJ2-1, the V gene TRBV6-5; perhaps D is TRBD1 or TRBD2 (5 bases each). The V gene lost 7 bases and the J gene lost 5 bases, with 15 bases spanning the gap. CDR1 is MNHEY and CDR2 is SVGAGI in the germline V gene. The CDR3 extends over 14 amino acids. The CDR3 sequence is CASKRVQGDNEQFF. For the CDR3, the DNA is TGTGCCAGCAAGAGGGTCCAGGGAGACAATGAGCAGTTCTTC.

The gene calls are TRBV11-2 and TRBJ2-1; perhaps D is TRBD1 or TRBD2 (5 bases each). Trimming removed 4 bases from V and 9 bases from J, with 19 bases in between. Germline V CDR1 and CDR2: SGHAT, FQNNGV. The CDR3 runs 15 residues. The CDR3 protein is CASSWAVWGSTEQFF. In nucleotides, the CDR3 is TGTGCCAGCAGCTGGGCGGTGTGGGGGTCGACTGAGCAGTTCTTC.

CDR3 coding DNA: TGCGCCAGCAGCGTGACCGGCAGTGGGGGAGCGGGCCTAACCAATGAGCAGTTCTTC. Amino acid sequence: CASSVTGSGGAGLTNEQFF. The rearrangement joins TRBV5-1 to TRBJ2-1, with TRBD2 as a possible D gene (6 bases). The V end was cut by 4 bases, the J end by 6 bases, with 29 bases between. Germline values: CDR1 SGHRS, CDR2 YFSETQ. CDR3 length: 19 residues. The whole variable domain, filled in from reference TRBV5-1 and TRBJ2-1, reads KAGVTQTPRYLIKTRGQQVTLSCSPISGHRSVSWYQQTPGQGLQFLFEYFSETQRNKGNFPGRFSGRQFSNSRSEMNVSTLELGDSALYLCASSVTGSGGAGLTNEQFFGPGTRLTVL.

Written as DNA, the CDR3 is TGTGCCAGTGCAAGCCGGAACAGGGAAGAGACCCAGTACTTC. Translating it yields CASASRNREETQYF. The chain uses TRBV19 and TRBJ2-5, with a possible D match to TRBD1 (6 bases). CDR3 length: 14 residues. Germline values: CDR1 LNHDA, CDR2 SQIVND (reference sequence). Trimming took 8 bases from V and 3 from J, leaving 16 bases between them.

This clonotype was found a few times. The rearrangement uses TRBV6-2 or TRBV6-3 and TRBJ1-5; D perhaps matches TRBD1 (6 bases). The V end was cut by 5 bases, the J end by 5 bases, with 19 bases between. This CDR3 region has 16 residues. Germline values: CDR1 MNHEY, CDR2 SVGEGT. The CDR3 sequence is CASSVWQGRGDQPQHF. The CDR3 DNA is TGTGCCAGCAGTGTATGGCAGGGGCGTGGGGATCAGCCCCAGCATTTT.

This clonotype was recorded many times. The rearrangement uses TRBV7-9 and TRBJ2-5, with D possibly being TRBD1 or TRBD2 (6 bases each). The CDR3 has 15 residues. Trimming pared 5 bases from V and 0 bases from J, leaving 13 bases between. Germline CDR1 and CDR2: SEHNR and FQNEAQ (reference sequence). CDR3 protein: CASSPGGLYQETQYF. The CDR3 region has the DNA TGTGCCAGCAGCCCCGGGGGCTTGTACCAAGAGACCCAGTACTTC.

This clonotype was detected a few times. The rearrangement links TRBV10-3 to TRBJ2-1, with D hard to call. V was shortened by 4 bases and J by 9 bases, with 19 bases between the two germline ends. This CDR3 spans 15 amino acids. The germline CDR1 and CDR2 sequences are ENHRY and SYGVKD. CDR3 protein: CAISVGIGMVAEQFF. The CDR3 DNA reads TGTGCCATCAGTGTTGGGATAGGGATGGTAGCTGAGCAGTTCTTC.

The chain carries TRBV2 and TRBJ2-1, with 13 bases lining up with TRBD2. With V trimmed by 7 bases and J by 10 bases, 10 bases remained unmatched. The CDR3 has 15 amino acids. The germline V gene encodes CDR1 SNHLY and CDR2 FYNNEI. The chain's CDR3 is CASKPTSGGAREQFF. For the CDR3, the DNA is TGTGCCAGCAAGCCAACTAGCGGGGGGGCTCGAGAGCAGTTCTTC.

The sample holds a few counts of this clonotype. DNA of the CDR3: TGTGCCACCAGTGACCGAACGTTTAGCTACACCTTC. It specifies CATSDRTFSYTF. This chain connects TRBV24-1 to TRBJ1-2; D gene unclear. Germline CDR1 is KGHDR and CDR2 is SFDVKD. Trimming took off 4 bases at V and 9 bases at J, with 11 bases between the two ends. CDR3 length: 12 residues.

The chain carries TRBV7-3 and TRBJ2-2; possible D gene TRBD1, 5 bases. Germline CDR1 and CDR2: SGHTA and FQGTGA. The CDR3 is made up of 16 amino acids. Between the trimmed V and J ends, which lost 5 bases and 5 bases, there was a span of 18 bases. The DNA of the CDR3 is TGTGCCAGCAGCCGCGTCTTTGGCAGGGCAACCGGGGAGCTGTTTTTT. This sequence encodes CASSRVFGRATGELFF.

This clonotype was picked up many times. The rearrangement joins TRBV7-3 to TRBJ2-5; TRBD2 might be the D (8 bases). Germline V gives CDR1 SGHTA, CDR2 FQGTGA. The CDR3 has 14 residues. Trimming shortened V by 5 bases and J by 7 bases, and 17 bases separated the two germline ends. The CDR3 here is CASSPGRGRMTQYF. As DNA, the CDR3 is TGTGCCAGCAGCCCCGGGAGGGGGCGGATGACCCAGTACTTC.

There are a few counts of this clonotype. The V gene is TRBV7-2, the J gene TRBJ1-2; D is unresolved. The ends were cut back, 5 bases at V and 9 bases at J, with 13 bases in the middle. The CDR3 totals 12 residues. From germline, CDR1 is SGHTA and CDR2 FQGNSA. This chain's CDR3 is CASSKLNDRYTF. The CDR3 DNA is TGTGCCAGCAGCAAACTCAATGACCGCTACACCTTC.

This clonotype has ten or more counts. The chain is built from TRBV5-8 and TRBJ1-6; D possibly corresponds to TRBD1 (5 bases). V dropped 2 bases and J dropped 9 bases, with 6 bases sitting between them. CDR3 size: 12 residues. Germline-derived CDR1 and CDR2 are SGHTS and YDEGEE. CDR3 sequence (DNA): TGTGCCAGCAGCTTTAGGGGTTCACCCCTCCACTTT. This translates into CASSFRGSPLHF.

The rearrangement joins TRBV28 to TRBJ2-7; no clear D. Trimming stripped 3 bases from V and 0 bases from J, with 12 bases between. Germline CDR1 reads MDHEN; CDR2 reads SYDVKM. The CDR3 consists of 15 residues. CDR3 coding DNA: TGTGCCAGCAGTTTGGAACCCGGTAACTCCTACGAGCAGTACGTC. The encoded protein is CASSLEPGNSYEQYV.

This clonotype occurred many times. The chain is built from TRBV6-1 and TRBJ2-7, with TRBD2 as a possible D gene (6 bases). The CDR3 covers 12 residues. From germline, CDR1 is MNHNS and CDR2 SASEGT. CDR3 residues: CGVGGSSYEQYF. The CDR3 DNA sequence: TGTGGCGTGGGAGGTTCGTCCTACGAGCAGTACTTC.